This T cell receptor beta chain was sequenced in a study of beta chain features in type 1 diabetes (dated by TCRdb to the late 2010s). In the study overall: No differences in mean age, gender distribution, total cell number or subset yield were found between patients and healthy donors. A total of approximately 100,000,000 sorted cells were examined across all samples, and the number of cells per subset was strongly correlated with RNA yield. In the study, TCRB repertoires of sorted circulating CD4+ T cell subsets from recently diagnosed type 1 diabetes patients were compared with those of matched healthy donors. Regulatory and stem cell-like memory subsets were isolated from only 8 patients and roughly 8 healthy donors, whereas naive and central memory subsets came from all 30 or so donors.

The entire amount of isolated RNA was reverse transcribed using the High Capacity cDNA Reverse Transcription Kit, so the sequenced TCRB transcripts were expressed ones. Deep immunoSEQ sequencing was performed on naive, central memory and regulatory T cell samples, with an average of about 3.57 million total reads per sample. Sorted cells were lysed in RLT buffer, and RNA was extracted using DNase-treated RNeasy Micro or Mini kits according to cell number. Each cell subset was processed separately to prevent cross-contamination, with patient and healthy donor samples processed together. Using the immunoSEQ multiplex PCR, TCRB sequences were amplified from cDNA into 87-bp fragments spanning the CDR3 region. Sequencing of the amplicons was done on the Illumina HiSeq platform. Regarding the original processing steps: Synthetic template baselines were used to correct PCR bias computationally, reads within Hamming distance 2 were collapsed, and singletons that could not be merged were discarded. By aligning reads against IMGT, V, D and J genes, CDR3 length, and insertions or deletions at six rearrangement sites were assigned. Within each subset, clonotype counts were normalized to sorted cell number, and only after that were true diversity and Gini coefficients computed with the tcR R package. The overlap coefficient, calculated on TCRB nucleotide sequences, was used to measure repertoire sharing. TCRdb obtained this table from immuneACCESS and retained in-frame rearrangements with V and J assigned. These tables miss some clones; where compared with another copy, unresolved V genes account for less than half of the shortfall, and the remainder is unexplained. V, J and clone size were drawn from that table, and D and trimming were deduced from the DNA. Within this sample are some 370,000 clones, with 8.5% to 10% of them counted one time only. The ten top clones hold roughly 0.54% of the sample.

This clone was found a few times. Which antigen it targets is not known. No much larger clone is present one base from it, and per-base qualities are unavailable. From each donor, a single peripheral blood sample of about 100 mL on average was drawn into heparinised tubes. A BD FACSAria II was used to sort naive, central memory, regulatory and stem cell-like memory CD4+ T cells with a panel that included CD45RO, CCR7, CD25, CD127, CD95 and CD27. Every sorted population had a purity above 95%. Right away, PBMCs were isolated by Lymphoprep density gradient centrifugation and were stained directly, with no culture step. To minimize batch effects, samples were stained and sorted in pairs, one healthy donor with one patient per experiment. Paper-wide results and their limitations: PCR might favor shorter templates, but patient and control samples were amplified and corrected together, so any skew would affect both groups equally. A moderate but significant shortening of TCRB CDR3 length was observed in type 1 diabetes patients in all four CD4+ subsets. Because cDNA was sequenced instead of genomic DNA, highly expressing activated cells could be over-represented, though the groups showed no difference in activation or CD3 levels. Fewer insertions and more nucleotide deletions at VDJ recombination sites were observed in patients with type 1 diabetes, implying thymic rearrangement abnormalities. The naive, central memory and regulatory TCRB repertoires appeared to resemble one another more closely among patients than among healthy donors. HLA sub-analyses involved small numbers of individuals, so any influence of HLA type on TCRB rearrangement remained unresolved.

The CDR3 numbers 13 residues from cysteine through phenylalanine. The read is trimmed to its CDR3 DNA, 39 bases read in frame from base 1. Based on the germline V gene (reference sequence), the CDR1 and CDR2 sequences are LNHDA and SQIVND. V is shortened by 3 bases, J by 4 bases, and the region joining them spans 9 bases. The material sequenced was central memory CD4+ T cells from blood. The clonotype originates from a man between 25 and 39 years old with type 1 diabetes. The chain is made from TRBV19 and TRBJ2-5, and the D gene may be TRBD2, 6 bases matching. The DNA sequence is given as TGTGCCAGTAGTATCTTCGGGAGAGAGACCCAGTACTTC. This translates into CASSIFGRETQYF.